This TCR beta chain was identified in a study of identifying expanded T cells in peripheral blood. The CDR3 sequence is 14 residues long. Looked up from germline, CDR1 is SGHTA and CDR2 is FQGNSA. Trimming removed 3 bases at V and 3 bases at J, with 12 bases between. Healthy donors had no documented immune events, such as infections, while sampled. Assay used: immunoSEQ multiplex PCR; TCRdb lists only in-frame clones, some missing. This sample yields approximately 120,000 clones, of which approximately 84% are seen a single time; about 3.1% belongs to the top ten. The genes are TRBV7-2 and TRBJ2-7, with D unclear. Sequenced material: blood. The sequence was collected from a person aged 18 to 75 in good health. CDR3 region: CASSLSAAYYEQYF. Written as DNA, the CDR3 is TGTGCCAGCAGCTTGTCGGCGGCTTACTACGAGCAGTACTTC. Supplemented by reference TRBV7-2 and TRBJ2-7, the full variable domain reads GAGVSQSPSNKVTEKGKDVELRCDPISGHTALYWYRQSLGQGLEFLIYFQGNSAPDKSGLPSDRFSAERTGGSVSTLTIQRTQQEDSAVYLCASSLSAAYYEQYFGPGTRLTVT.